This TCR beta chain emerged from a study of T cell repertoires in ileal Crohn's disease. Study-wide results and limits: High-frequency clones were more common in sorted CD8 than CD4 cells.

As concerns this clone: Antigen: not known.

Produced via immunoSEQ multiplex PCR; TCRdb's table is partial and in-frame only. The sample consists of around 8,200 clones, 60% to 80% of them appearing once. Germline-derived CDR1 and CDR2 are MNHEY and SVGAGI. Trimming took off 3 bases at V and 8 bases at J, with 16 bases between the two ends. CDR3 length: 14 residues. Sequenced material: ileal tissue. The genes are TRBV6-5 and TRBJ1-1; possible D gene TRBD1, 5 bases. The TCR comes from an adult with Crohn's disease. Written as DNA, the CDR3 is TGTGCCAGCAGTTATCTCCAGGGCTCGGCGGAAGCTTTCTTT. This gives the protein CASSYLQGSAEAFF.